This T cell receptor beta chain was retrieved from a study of T cells in Graves' hyperthyroidism and ophthalmopathy. This clonotype was counted many times. A lack of ophthalmopathy progression within 18 months defined stable Graves' hyperthyroidism. Template material for amplifying TCR beta CDR3 regions consisted of RNA transcripts. A set of HTBI primers served as the primers for a first-round RT-PCR of the TCR CDR3. MiXCR, run by TCRdb on the multiplex PCR reads, gives a single entry per CDR3 protein. In the table there are about 180,000 distinct CDR3 sequences, 17% of which are singletons. The clonotype was recovered from a woman aged 50 to 60 with Graves' hyperthyroidism. Input material: blood.

This CDR3 is CASTLYGTANTEAFF. The CDR3 nucleotides read TGTGCCAGCACTCTATACGGGACAGCGAACACTGAAGCTTTCTTT. The chain links TRBV12-3 or TRBV12-4 to TRBJ1-1; 7 bases match TRBD1. This CDR3 contains 15 residues. J was trimmed by 1 base and V by 7 bases; bases with no gene match: 9.